Shown below are 15 T cell receptor beta chains from a single sample sequenced in a study of low-dose radiotherapy and immunotherapy resistance in tumors. Both TCRalpha and TCRbeta chains were reverse transcribed with V-gene-specific primers. The authors amplified TCRs for 20 PCR cycles with a constant-region primer and a V-primer adapter. TCRdb re-derived calls from the reads in MiXCR, one entry per CDR3 protein. The sample contains 10,000 to 15,000 distinct CDR3 sequences, around four fifths of which appear only once. The receptors were gathered from a human donor with advanced metastatic prostate, ovarian, gallbladder or colorectal cancer (not recorded which). This table probably holds off-target reads from a library built for another chain.

CDR3 region: CAISELGVAASSYEQYF. DNA of the CDR3: TGTGCCATCAGTGAGTTAGGCGTAGCGGCGAGCTCCTACGAGCAGTACTTC. The chain has TRBV10-3 and TRBJ2-7; perhaps TRBD2 as D (6 bases). There are 17 residues in the CDR3. Trimming pared 1 base from V and 0 bases from J, leaving 16 bases between. Germline CDR1 and CDR2: ENHRY and SYGVKD.

The gene calls are TRBV11-1 and TRBJ1-1; D unresolved. Germline V lookup: CDR1 SGHAT, CDR2 FQDESV (reference sequence). CDR3 length: 16 amino acids. V lost 2 bases, J lost 4 bases, and 17 bases lay in between. The CDR3 DNA reads TGTGCCAGCAGCTTAAGTAGGCACCCGTTGAGCACTGAAGCTTTCTTT. Translating gives CASSLSRHPLSTEAFF.

The rearrangement links TRBV10-3 to TRBJ2-3; the D is unclear. Germline V gene sequence: CDR1 ENHRY, CDR2 SYGVKD. V shed 4 bases and J shed 4 bases, with 9 bases lying between them. The CDR3 contains 13 residues. CDR3 sequence: CAISAQDPDTQYF. CDR3 DNA sequence: TGTGCCATCAGTGCCCAGGACCCAGATACGCAGTATTTT.

The J gene is TRBJ2-3, the V gene TRBV28; 9 bases agree with TRBD1. Germline V lookup: CDR1 MDHEN, CDR2 SYDVKM. The V gene end was trimmed by 5 bases and the J gene end by 6 bases; junction bases not matched to a gene: 15. This CDR3 has 17 residues. CDR3: CASSRRLGQGREDTQYF. Written as DNA, the CDR3 is TGTGCCAGCAGTCGCAGACTCGGACAGGGGCGGGAGGATACGCAGTATTTT.

The chain carries TRBV6-5 and TRBJ1-3; possible D gene TRBD1, 5 bases. The CDR3 totals 14 residues. CDR1 is MNHEY and CDR2 is SVGAGI in the germline V gene. V lost 6 bases and J 0 bases, leaving 9 bases between the germline ends. The CDR3 is CASRPDSSGNTIYF. As DNA, the CDR3 is TGTGCCAGCAGACCCGACAGCTCTGGAAACACCATATATTTT.

This clonotype was seen only a few times. V is TRBV12-3 or TRBV12-4 and J is TRBJ2-7; unclear D gene. This CDR3 spans 13 amino acids. Trimming stripped 6 bases from V and 1 base from J, with 10 bases between. The CDR3 reads CASRWTASYEQYF. The CDR3 DNA reads as TGTGCCAGCAGGTGGACGGCGTCCTACGAGCAGTACTTC.

V usage is TRBV5-4 and J usage is TRBJ2-3; D is perhaps TRBD1 (6 bases). The germline V gene encodes CDR1 SGHNT and CDR2 YYREEE (reference sequence). Trimming shortened V by 1 base and J by 4 bases, and 13 bases separated the two germline ends. The CDR3 length is 15 residues. CDR3 residues: CASSLLGGGADTQYF. In nucleotides, the CDR3 is TGTGCCAGCAGCTTGTTAGGGGGTGGGGCAGATACGCAGTATTTT.

This rearrangement joins TRBV29-1 to TRBJ1-2; D is unclear. The CDR3 runs 12 residues. Germline V CDR1 and CDR2: SQVTM, ANQGSEA. V was shortened by 4 bases and J by 2 bases, with 8 bases between the two germline ends. The chain's CDR3 is CSVGVLNYGYTF. The CDR3 nucleotides are TGCAGCGTTGGTGTCCTCAACTATGGCTACACCTTC.

The rearrangement uses TRBV5-1 and TRBJ1-4, with 9 positions matching TRBD1. Germline V gives CDR1 SGHRS, CDR2 YFSETQ. This CDR3 has 16 residues. J gave up 4 bases and V 4 bases, and 8 bases lay outside the gene matches. DNA for the CDR3: TGCGCCAGCAGCCCAACCGGGACAGGGATTAATGAAAAACTGTTTTTT. Encoded protein: CASSPTGTGINEKLFF.

This clonotype has a handful of counts. The genes are TRBV5-6 and TRBJ2-1; possible D gene TRBD2, 6 bases. The CDR3 is 15 residues long. V gave up 0 bases and J gave up 9 bases, with 16 bases separating them. Germline lookup yields CDR1 SGHDT and CDR2 YYEEEE. CDR3 sequence reads: CASSLGSGQWGEQFF. The CDR3 DNA follows: TGTGCCAGCAGCTTGGGAAGCGGGCAATGGGGTGAGCAGTTCTTC. The full variable domain, completed using reference TRBV5-6 and TRBJ2-1, is DAGVTQSPTHLIKTRGQQVTLRCSPKSGHDTVSWYQQALGQGPQFIFQYYEEEERQRGNFPDRFSGHQFPNYSSELNVNALLLGDSALYLCASSLGSGQWGEQFFGPGTRLTVL.

The chain couples TRBV7-2 to TRBJ2-1, with 8 positions matching TRBD1. The CDR3 covers 15 residues. Germline trimming cut 4 bases from V and 0 bases from J; bases unmatched to any gene: 2. The germline V gene has CDR1 SGHTA and CDR2 FQGNSA. CDR3 region: CASSSDRGSYNEQFF. CDR3 nucleotides: TGTGCCAGCAGCTCTGACAGGGGCTCCTACAATGAGCAGTTCTTC.

This chain uses TRBV28 with TRBJ1-1; D perhaps matches TRBD1 (6 bases). This CDR3 spans 14 amino acids. Between the trimmed V and J ends, which lost 5 bases and 5 bases, there was a span of 15 bases. Looked up from germline, CDR1 is MDHEN and CDR2 is SYDVKM. CDR3 nucleotide sequence: TGTGCCAGCAGTAAACAGGGTCTAGGAACTGAAGCTTTCTTT. The encoded protein is CASSKQGLGTEAFF.

This clonotype was detected only once. This rearrangement joins TRBV2 to TRBJ1-5; TRBD1 matches 7 bases. Germline CDR1 reads SNHLY; CDR2 reads FYNNEI. The CDR3 contains 14 residues. The J segment lost 6 bases and the V segment lost 6 bases, leaving 8 bases of the junction unmatched. For the CDR3, the DNA is TGTGCCAGCAGACTGACAGGGAATAGTCAGCCCCAGCATTTT. Its translation is CASRLTGNSQPQHF.

The V gene is TRBV9, the J gene TRBJ2-1; 8 nucleotides line up with TRBD2. V trimming: 2 bases; J trimming: 5 bases; junction bases outside the gene matches: 3. Germline V CDR1 and CDR2: SGDLS, YYNGEE. The CDR3 extends over 14 amino acids. For the CDR3, the DNA is TGTGCCAGCAGCGTCAGCGGGAGCCACAATGAGCAGTTCTTC. Its translation: CASSVSGSHNEQFF. Full variable domain (rest looked up from reference TRBV9 and TRBJ2-1): DSGVTQTPKHLITATGQRVTLRCSPRSGDLSVYWYQQSLDQGLQFLIQYYNGEERAKGNILERFSAQQFPDLHSELNLSSLELGDSALYFCASSVSGSHNEQFFGPGTRLTVL.

CDR3 sequence (DNA): TGCAGTGCTACCCCCGCGGGCAGCCCCTACAATGAGCAGTTCTTC. Its translation: CSATPAGSPYNEQFF. This chain connects TRBV20-1 to TRBJ2-1; D may be TRBD2 (5 bases). Trimming left V 4 bases short and J 2 bases short, with 15 bases between. This CDR3 has 15 amino acids. CDR1 is DFQATT and CDR2 is SNEGSKA in the germline V gene (reference sequence).